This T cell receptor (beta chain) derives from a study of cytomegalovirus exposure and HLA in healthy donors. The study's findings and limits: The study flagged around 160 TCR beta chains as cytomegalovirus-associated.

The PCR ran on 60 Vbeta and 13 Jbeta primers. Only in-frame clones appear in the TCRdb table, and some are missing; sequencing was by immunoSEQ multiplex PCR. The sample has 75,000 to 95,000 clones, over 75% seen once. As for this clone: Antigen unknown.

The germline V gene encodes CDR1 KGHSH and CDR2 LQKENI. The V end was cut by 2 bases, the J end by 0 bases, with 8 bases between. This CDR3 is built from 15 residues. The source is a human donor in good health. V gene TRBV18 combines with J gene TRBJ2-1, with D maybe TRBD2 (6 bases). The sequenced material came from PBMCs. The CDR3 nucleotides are TGTGCCAGCTCACCAGGGGGGAGCTCCTACAATGAGCAGTTCTTC. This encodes CASSPGGSSYNEQFF.